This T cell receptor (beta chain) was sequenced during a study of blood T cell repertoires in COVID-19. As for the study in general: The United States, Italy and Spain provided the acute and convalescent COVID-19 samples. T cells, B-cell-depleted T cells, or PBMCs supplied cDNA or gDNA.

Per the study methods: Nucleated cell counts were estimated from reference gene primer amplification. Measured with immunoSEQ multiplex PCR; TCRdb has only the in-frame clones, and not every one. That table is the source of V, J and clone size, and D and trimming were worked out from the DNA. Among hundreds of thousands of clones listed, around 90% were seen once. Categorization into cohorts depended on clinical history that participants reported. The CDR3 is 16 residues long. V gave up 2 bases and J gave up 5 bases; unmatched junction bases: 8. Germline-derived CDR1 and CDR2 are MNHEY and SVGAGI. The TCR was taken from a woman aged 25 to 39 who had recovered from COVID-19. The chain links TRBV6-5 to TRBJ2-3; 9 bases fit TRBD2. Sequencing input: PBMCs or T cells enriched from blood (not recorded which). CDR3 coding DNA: TGTGCCAGCAGTTACGGCGGGGGGGCTTGGTTAGATACGCAGTATTTT. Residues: CASSYGGGAWLDTQYF.